Below, 5 T cell receptor beta chains from the same sample are listed, as sequenced in a study of blood T cell repertoires in COVID-19. Method: immunoSEQ multiplex PCR; TCRdb's copy keeps in-frame clones and lacks some. The sample has approximately 230,000 clones, over 70% seen once. The source material was peripheral blood. The receptors originated from an older man with acute or convalescent COVID-19.

This chain uses TRBV6-2 or TRBV6-3 with TRBJ2-5; TRBD2 agrees at 9 bases. Losses at the gene ends were 5 bases for V and 0 bases for J; bases not matched to a gene: 1. Germline CDR1 and CDR2: MNHEY and SVGEGT. There are 14 residues in the CDR3. CDR3 nucleotide sequence: TGTGCCAGCAGTCTAGCGGGGAACCAAGAGACCCAGTACTTC. The encoded protein is CASSLAGNQETQYF.

This clone was seen only a few times. The chain employs TRBV13 and TRBJ2-1; TRBD2 matches 11 bases. This CDR3 has 14 amino acids. Germline assignment: CDR1 PRHDT and CDR2 FYEKMQ (reference sequence). J lost 11 bases, V lost 0 bases, and 3 bases had no gene match. DNA of the CDR3: TGTGCCAGCAGCTTAGGGACTAGCGGGACTCAGCAGTTCTTC. Translating gives CASSLGTSGTQQFF.

The rearrangement joins TRBV28 to TRBJ2-1, with D maybe TRBD1 (6 bases). The CDR3 is 12 residues long. CDR1 MDHEN and CDR2 SYDVKM come from the germline V gene. V dropped 3 bases and J dropped 9 bases, with 9 bases sitting between them. The CDR3 sequence is CASSFRGGEQFF. The CDR3 coding sequence is TGTGCCAGCAGTTTCAGGGGCGGTGAGCAGTTCTTC.

This clone was detected once. J is TRBJ2-3 and V is TRBV6-5, with D tentatively TRBD1 (6 bases). The germline V gene encodes CDR1 MNHEY and CDR2 SVGAGI. Trimming took off 11 bases at V and 4 bases at J, with 16 bases between the two ends. The CDR3 is made up of 13 amino acids. CDR3 sequence (DNA): TGTGCCGGAAAACAGGGTCGAGCAGATACGCAGTATTTT. It codes for CAGKQGRADTQYF.

For this clone: Other DNA sequences in the same sample also yield this CDR3. The V call is TRBV19, the J call TRBJ2-3, with TRBD2 matching 13 bases. Trimming cost V 8 bases and J 3 bases; bases outside gene matches: 2. The germline V gene has CDR1 LNHDA and CDR2 SQIVND (reference sequence). The CDR3 length is 14 residues. The CDR3 sequence is CASRLAGGTDTQYF. The CDR3 nucleotides read TGTGCCAGTCGACTAGCGGGAGGAACAGATACGCAGTATTTT. The full variable domain, in which reference TRBV19 and TRBJ2-3 provide the parts outside the CDR3, is DGGITQSPKYLFRKEGQNVTLSCEQNLNHDAMYWYRQDPGQGLRLIYYSQIVNDFQKGDIAEGYSVSREKKESFPLTVTSAQKNPTAFYLCASRLAGGTDTQYFGPGTRLTVL.